The clone carrying this T cell receptor beta chain was counted many times. Its antigen is currently unknown. These data originate in a study of blood T cells in healthy people across ages. A sample-barcoded 5' primer and a J-beta primer mix were used in a second PCR of roughly 7 to 11 cycles. Each CDR3 protein gets one entry after TCRdb re-called the 5' RACE reads with MiXCR. The table lists around 870,000 distinct CDR3 sequences, 29% of them singletons. The CDR3 spans 14 residues. V was pared by 1 base and J by 0 bases, with 4 bases between. Study results and limitations: Any conclusive comparison of naive versus antigen-experienced cells was prevented by using unsorted PBMCs. Both naive CD4+ cell counts and diversity were greater in long-lived donors than in aged donors.

The chain links TRBV12-3 or TRBV12-4 to TRBJ1-5; no firm D call. Sequenced: blood. The sequence derives from a woman of 80 years or more in good health. The CDR3 DNA follows: TGTGCCAGCAGTTTAGGGGATAGCAATCAGCCCCAGCATTTT. Amino acid sequence: CASSLGDSNQPQHF.